This T cell receptor beta chain was captured by sequencing in a study of cytomegalovirus exposure and HLA in healthy donors. On this clone itself: Its antigen is undetermined.

Study-level points and caveats: By HLA locus, TCR association rates varied in a later analysis, with DRB1 showing the most and HLA-C the fewest. Relative to equally common others, HLA-associated TCR beta chains showed greater clonal expansion in a later analysis. Productive status was seen about 90% or about 30% of the time for most TCR beta V segments in an earlier analysis.

The CDR3 sequence is 13 residues long. In germline, CDR1 is MDHEN, CDR2 SYDVKM. With 8 bases removed from V and 9 bases from J, the gap between germline ends came to 14 bases. Researchers ran the PCR with 60 Vbeta and 13 Jbeta primers. Libraries were prepared by immunoSEQ multiplex PCR; TCRdb keeps only in-frame clonotypes and omits some of them. The sample yields about 110,000 clones, roughly 73% seen once. The sequencing input was PBMCs. This clonotype was obtained from a woman aged 40-49 years in good health and CMV-seropositive. J is TRBJ1-6 and V is TRBV28, with D uncertain. The CDR3 sequence: CASRLGPPSPLHF. CDR3 DNA sequence: TGTGCCAGCCGTCTTGGGCCCCCTTCACCCCTCCACTTT.